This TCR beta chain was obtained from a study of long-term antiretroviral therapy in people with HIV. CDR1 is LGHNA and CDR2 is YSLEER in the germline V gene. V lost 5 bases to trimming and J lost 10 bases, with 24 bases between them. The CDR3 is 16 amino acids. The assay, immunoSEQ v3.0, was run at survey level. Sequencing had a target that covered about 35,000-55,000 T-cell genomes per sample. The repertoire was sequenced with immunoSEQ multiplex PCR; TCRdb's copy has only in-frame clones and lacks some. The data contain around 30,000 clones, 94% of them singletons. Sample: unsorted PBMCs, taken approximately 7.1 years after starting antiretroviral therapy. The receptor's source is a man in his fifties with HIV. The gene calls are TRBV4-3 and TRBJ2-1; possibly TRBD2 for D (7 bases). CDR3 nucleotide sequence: TGCGCCAGCAGCAGGGGGGGGGCACCCAGAACTTCGGAGCAGTTCTTC. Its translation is CASSRGGAPRTSEQFF.